Included here is one TCR beta chain sequence, with context. As yet, its antigen is unknown. These data are taken from a study of cytomegalovirus exposure and HLA in healthy donors. General observations from the study: Generally TCR sequences proved uncommon, though certain public TCRs appeared in numerous donors. Presence/absence analyses took donor sequencing depth as roughly uniform.

Germline V gene sequence: CDR1 SEHNR, CDR2 FQNEAQ (reference sequence). After removal of 7 bases from V and 4 bases from J, the junction contained 4 bases not matched to a gene. The CDR3 consists of 15 residues. In the PCR, 60 Vbeta and 13 Jbeta primers were used. Using immunoSEQ multiplex PCR, the repertoire was profiled, and TCRdb retains in-frame clones only, with some absent. The sample lists roughly 200,000 clones, just over 75% occurring once. The receptor's source is a woman aged 55-75 years in good health and CMV-seropositive. Source material: PBMCs. V usage is TRBV7-9 and J usage is TRBJ2-3, with 14 bases matching TRBD2. CDR3 DNA: TGTGCCAGCAACCAGGGACTAGCGGGAGCAGATACGCAGTATTTT. Protein: CASNQGLAGADTQYF.